The rows below give T cell receptor beta chains drawn from one sample of a study of cytomegalovirus exposure and HLA in healthy donors. Generated by immunoSEQ multiplex PCR, the TCRdb table keeps only in-frame clones and is missing some. This sample yields about 120,000 clones, of which nearly 90% are seen a single time; about 1.1% belongs to the top ten. Source material: PBMCs. The source of these receptors is a woman under 30 in good health and CMV-seronegative. The CDR3 runs from the conserved cysteine through the conserved F or W.

v_gene	j_gene	CDR3aa
TRBV25-1	TRBJ2-5	CASSESRGLQETQYF
TRBV27	TRBJ2-1	CASSLSLGTPDEQFF
TRBV11-2	TRBJ2-1	CASSRTSGGYNEQFF
TRBV5-1	TRBJ1-3	CASSSGGTGNTIYF
TRBV5-4	TRBJ1-1	CASSLFRDRGPEAFF
TRBV7-9	TRBJ2-1	CASSLGGPPRNEQFF
TRBV7-2	TRBJ2-1	CASSLSGADEQFF
TRBV6-4	TRBJ1-6	CASRGGSYNSPLHF
TRBV7-6	TRBJ2-3	CASSRGGADADTQYF
TRBV11-2	TRBJ1-1	CASSVAGYTEAFF
TRBV19	TRBJ2-7	CASKSYEQYF
TRBV5-1	TRBJ2-3	CASSPREGDTQYF
TRBV30	TRBJ1-4	CAWSGGGDEKLFF